One sample yielded the 15 T cell receptor beta chains listed below, sequenced in a study of T-cell reconstitution after alpha-beta-depleted transplantation in children. Preparing the TCRbeta library involved the use of unique molecular identifiers. TCRdb re-analysed the PCR reads in MiXCR, keeping a single row per CDR3 protein. The table includes about 540,000 distinct CDR3 sequences, about 17% detected once. This specimen consisted of PBMCs from the stem cell graft donor, obtained from the stem cell graft. These TCRs come from a human donor who donated a stem cell graft to a child with acute lymphoblastic leukemia.

This clonotype was seen repeatedly, ten times or more. The chain carries TRBV5-1 and TRBJ2-5; D perhaps matches TRBD2 (6 bases). Germline CDR1 and CDR2: SGHRS and YFSETQ. Trimming cost V 5 bases and J 1 base, with 18 bases left between them. This CDR3 has 16 residues. In nucleotides, the CDR3 is TGCGCCAGCAGTCCCCCCCTGGGGACTGGCCAAGAGACCCAGTACTTC. Protein sequence: CASSPPLGTGQETQYF.

The chain joins TRBV6-1 to TRBJ2-1; weak D call: TRBD1 (6 bases). The CDR3 runs 15 residues. Per the germline V gene, CDR1 is MNHNS and CDR2 is SASEGT. V was clipped by 6 bases and J by 3 bases, with 15 bases between them. In nucleotides, the CDR3 is TGTGCCAGCAGCAGGGGCTTACCAATCTACAATGAGCAGTTCTTC. Its protein is CASSRGLPIYNEQFF.

V gene TRBV11-1 combines with J gene TRBJ2-5, with 15 bases that match TRBD2. Germline values: CDR1 SGHAT, CDR2 FQDESV (reference sequence). The CDR3 consists of 18 residues. V was pared by 7 bases and J by 0 bases, with 9 bases of the junction left unmatched. DNA of the CDR3: TGTGCCAGCACCGGACTAGCGGGAGGGCCTGAGGACCAAGAGACCCAGTACTTC. As protein: CASTGLAGGPEDQETQYF.

This clonotype was seen a few times. The chain joins TRBV5-1 to TRBJ2-7, with a weak D call TRBD2 (5 bases). In germline, CDR1 is SGHRS, CDR2 YFSETQ. CDR3 length: 15 amino acids. Trimming cost V 4 bases and J 4 bases, with 18 bases left between them. CDR3 region: CASSLLDFPLYEQYF. For the CDR3, the DNA is TGCGCCAGCAGCCTATTGGACTTCCCCCTGTACGAGCAGTACTTC. The variable domain in full, completed from reference TRBV5-1 and TRBJ2-7, reads KAGVTQTPRYLIKTRGQQVTLSCSPISGHRSVSWYQQTPGQGLQFLFEYFSETQRNKGNFPGRFSGRQFSNSRSEMNVSTLELGDSALYLCASSLLDFPLYEQYFGPGTRLTVT.

V gene TRBV27 combines with J gene TRBJ2-7, with 7 bases lining up with TRBD1. Trimming took 4 bases from V and 6 from J; bases not matched to a gene: 18. CDR3 size: 17 residues. The germline CDR1 and CDR2 sequences are MNHEY and SMNVEV (reference sequence). CDR3 region: CASSSALGNDRVSEQYF. As DNA, the CDR3 is TGTGCCAGCAGTTCCGCCCTGGGGAATGACAGGGTTTCCGAGCAGTACTTC.

This clonotype was recorded a few times. The rearrangement links TRBV11-1 to TRBJ1-2, with D tentatively TRBD1 (5 bases). Trimming shortened V by 5 bases and J by 3 bases, and 19 bases separated the two germline ends. CDR1 and CDR2 (germline): SGHAT, FQDESV (reference sequence). The length of the CDR3 is 16 residues. The CDR3 DNA reads TGTGCCAGCAGCCGAGGGACCACAGGCCGGGACTATGGCTACACCTTC. Its translation is CASSRGTTGRDYGYTF.

This chain uses TRBV4-1 with TRBJ2-1; a possible D gene is TRBD1 (7 bases). The ends were cut back, 4 bases at V and 1 base at J, with 20 bases in the middle. Germline V gene data show CDR1 as MGHRA and CDR2 as YSYEKL. The CDR3 is 18 amino acids. CDR3 nucleotides: TGCGCCAGCAGCCTCTACCTGACAGGGAGGCATTCCTACAATGAGCAGTTCTTC. This codes for CASSLYLTGRHSYNEQFF.

The gene calls are TRBV5-1 and TRBJ2-5, with 11 bases that match TRBD2. The CDR3 contains 16 residues. The V segment lost 0 bases and the J segment 4 bases; nucleotides outside the gene matches: 5. CDR1 SGHRS and CDR2 YFSETQ come from the germline V gene. The CDR3 DNA follows: TGCGCCAGCAGCTTGGCTAGCGGGAGGTTCGCAGAGACCCAGTACTTC. This sequence encodes CASSLASGRFAETQYF. Full variable domain (remainder filled in from reference TRBV5-1 and TRBJ2-5): KAGVTQTPRYLIKTRGQQVTLSCSPISGHRSVSWYQQTPGQGLQFLFEYFSETQRNKGNFPGRFSGRQFSNSRSEMNVSTLELGDSALYLCASSLASGRFAETQYFGPGTRLLVL.

This clonotype turned up a few times. The V call is TRBV21-1, the J call TRBJ2-2; the table's D call of TRBD1 was not tested on the DNA. TRBV21-1 is annotated as a pseudogene. The CDR3 sequence is 20 residues long. The chain's CDR3 is CASSNEERNGQGRRSGELFF. The DNA of the CDR3 is TGTGCCAGCAGCAATGAAGAACGGAACGGCCAGGGGAGGAGGTCCGGGGAGCTGTTTTTT.

This chain links TRBV12-5 with TRBJ1-2, with a possible D match to TRBD1 (5 bases). CDR3 length equals 13 residues. V was pared by 6 bases and J by 8 bases, with 16 bases between. Germline CDR1 and CDR2: LGHNT and FRNRAP. The CDR3 DNA follows: TGTGCTAGTGGCTGGGAGGCGGGGACCGGCTACACCTTC. This gives the protein CASGWEAGTGYTF.

V gene TRBV5-1 combines with J gene TRBJ1-1, with D unresolved. Trimming cost V 0 bases and J 10 bases, with 10 bases left between them. The germline gives CDR1 SGHRS, CDR2 YFSETQ. This CDR3 has 12 residues. The chain's CDR3 is CASSLAKGRAFF. The CDR3 DNA is TGCGCCAGCAGCTTGGCCAAAGGGCGAGCTTTCTTT.

This clonotype was observed a few times. The chain carries TRBV6-5 and TRBJ2-1; D remains unclear. Trimming left V 5 bases short and J 5 bases short, with 13 bases between. CDR1 is MNHEY, CDR2 SVGAGI, per germline. This CDR3 has 14 amino acids. The CDR3 bases are TGTGCCAGCAGTAACGTCCCCACCCACAATGAGCAGTTCTTC. Translating it yields CASSNVPTHNEQFF.

This clonotype was found many times. The chain combines TRBV27 with TRBJ2-7, with D unclear. CDR3 length equals 13 residues. V was shortened by 3 bases and J by 4 bases, with 10 bases between the two germline ends. Germline V gene lookup returns CDR1 MNHEY and CDR2 SMNVEV (reference sequence). CDR3 residues: CASSLADRYEQYF. For the CDR3, the DNA is TGTGCCAGCAGTTTGGCGGATAGGTACGAGCAGTACTTC.

Of note for this clonotype: Without the conserved terminal phenylalanine or tryptophan, this CDR3 likely stems from a read error. The J gene is TRBJ2-3, the V gene TRBV5-1, with 9 bases lining up with TRBD2. CDR1 is SGHRS and CDR2 is YFSETQ in the germline V gene. The CDR3 has 15 amino acids. J was trimmed by 4 bases and V by 3 bases; bases with no gene match: 6. This chain's CDR3 is CASSWNSGSADTQYL. Here the CDR3 DNA reads TGCGCCAGCAGCTGGAATAGCGGGAGCGCAGATACGCAGTATTTG.

This clonotype turned up a few times. The chain couples TRBV9 to TRBJ1-2, with a weak D call TRBD1 (6 bases). V was shortened by 3 bases and J by 2 bases, with 17 bases between the two germline ends. The germline gives CDR1 SGDLS, CDR2 YYNGEE. The CDR3 length is 16 residues. CDR3 sequence (DNA): TGTGCCAGCAGCGGTAACAGGGAATGGCAGAACTATGGCTACACCTTC. This sequence encodes CASSGNREWQNYGYTF. Using reference TRBV9 and TRBJ1-2 for the parts outside the CDR3, the full variable domain is DSGVTQTPKHLITATGQRVTLRCSPRSGDLSVYWYQQSLDQGLQFLIQYYNGEERAKGNILERFSAQQFPDLHSELNLSSLELGDSALYFCASSGNREWQNYGYTFGSGTRLTVV.